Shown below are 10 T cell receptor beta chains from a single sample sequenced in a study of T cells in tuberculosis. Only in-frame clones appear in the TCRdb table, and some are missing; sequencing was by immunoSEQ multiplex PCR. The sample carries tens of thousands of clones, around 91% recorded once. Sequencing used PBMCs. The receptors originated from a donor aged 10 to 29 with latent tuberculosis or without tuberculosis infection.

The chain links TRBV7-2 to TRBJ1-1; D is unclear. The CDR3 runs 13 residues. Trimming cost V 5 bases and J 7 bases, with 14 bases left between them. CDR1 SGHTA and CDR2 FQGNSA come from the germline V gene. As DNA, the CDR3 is TGTGCCAGCAGCCCGGGAGGGCACGGTGAAGCTTTCTTT. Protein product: CASSPGGHGEAFF.

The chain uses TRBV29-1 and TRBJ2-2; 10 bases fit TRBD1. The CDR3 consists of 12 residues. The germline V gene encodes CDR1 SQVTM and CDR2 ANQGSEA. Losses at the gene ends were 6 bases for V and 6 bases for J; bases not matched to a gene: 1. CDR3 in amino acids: CSVGQGPGELFF. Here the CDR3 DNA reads TGCAGCGTGGGACAGGGGCCCGGGGAGCTGTTTTTT.

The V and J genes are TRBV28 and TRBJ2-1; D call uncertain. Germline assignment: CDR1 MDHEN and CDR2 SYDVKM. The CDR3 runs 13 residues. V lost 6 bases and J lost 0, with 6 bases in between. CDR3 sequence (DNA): TGTGCCAGCAGCCTCAGCTCCTACAATGAGCAGTTCTTC. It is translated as CASSLSSYNEQFF.

The CDR3 nucleotides are TGCGCCAGCAGCTTGGTAACTAGCGGGGGCCAAGAGACCCAGTACTTC. As protein: CASSLVTSGGQETQYF. V gene TRBV5-1 combines with J gene TRBJ2-5; TRBD2 agrees at 11 bases. The CDR3 has 16 amino acids. Germline CDR1 is SGHRS and CDR2 is YFSETQ. The J segment lost 1 base and the V segment lost 0 bases, leaving 2 bases of the junction unmatched.

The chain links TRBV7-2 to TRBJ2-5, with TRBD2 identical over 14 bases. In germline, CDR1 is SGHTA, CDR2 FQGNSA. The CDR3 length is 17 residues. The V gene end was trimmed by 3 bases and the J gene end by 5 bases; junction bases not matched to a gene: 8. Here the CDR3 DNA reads TGTGCCAGCAGCTTGGGACTAGCGGGGGTGGGAGGGGAGACCCAGTACTTC. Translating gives CASSLGLAGVGGETQYF.

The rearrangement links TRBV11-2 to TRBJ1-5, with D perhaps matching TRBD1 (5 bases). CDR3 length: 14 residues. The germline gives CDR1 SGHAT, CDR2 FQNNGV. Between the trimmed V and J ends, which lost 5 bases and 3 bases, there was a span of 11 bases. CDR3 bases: TGTGCCAGCAGCCAGGGAGGGCACAATCAGCCCCAGCATTTT. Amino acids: CASSQGGHNQPQHF.

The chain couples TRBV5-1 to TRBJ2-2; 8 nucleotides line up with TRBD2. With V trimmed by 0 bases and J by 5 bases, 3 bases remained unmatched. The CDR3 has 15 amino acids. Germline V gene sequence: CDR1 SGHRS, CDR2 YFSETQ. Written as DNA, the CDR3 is TGCGCCAGCAGCTTGGTGGCGGGGGGAACCGGGGAGCTGTTTTTT. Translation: CASSLVAGGTGELFF.

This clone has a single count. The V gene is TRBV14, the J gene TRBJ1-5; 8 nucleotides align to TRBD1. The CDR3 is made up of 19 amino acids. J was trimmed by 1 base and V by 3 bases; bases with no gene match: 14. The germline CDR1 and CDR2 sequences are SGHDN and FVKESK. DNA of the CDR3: TGTGCCAGCAGCCATGGAATCTCCGGACAGGGAGTGAGCAATCAGCCCCAGCATTTT. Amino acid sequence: CASSHGISGQGVSNQPQHF.

CDR3 loop: CASSVGQGHNEQFF. DNA of the CDR3: TGTGCCAGCAGCGTAGGACAGGGACACAATGAGCAGTTCTTC. The J gene is TRBJ2-1, the V gene TRBV9; 7 bases are a match to TRBD1. In germline, CDR1 is SGDLS, CDR2 YYNGEE. V was clipped by 0 bases and J by 5 bases; unmatched bases: 2. This CDR3 is 14 amino acids long. Full variable domain (missing parts from reference TRBV9 and TRBJ2-1): DSGVTQTPKHLITATGQRVTLRCSPRSGDLSVYWYQQSLDQGLQFLIQYYNGEERAKGNILERFSAQQFPDLHSELNLSSLELGDSALYFCASSVGQGHNEQFFGPGTRLTVL.

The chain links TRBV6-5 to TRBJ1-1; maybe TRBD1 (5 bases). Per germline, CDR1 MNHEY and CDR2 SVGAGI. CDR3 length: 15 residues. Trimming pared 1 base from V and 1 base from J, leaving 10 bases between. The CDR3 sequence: CASSYWGRGNTEAFF. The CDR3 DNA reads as TGTGCCAGCAGTTACTGGGGGAGGGGGAACACTGAAGCTTTCTTT.